The clone carrying this T cell receptor (beta chain) is judged medium-sized. The germline V gene has CDR1 MNHNS and CDR2 SASEGT. The CDR3 has 14 amino acids. The V segment lost 6 bases and the J segment 5 bases; nucleotides outside the gene matches: 7. Using its own MiXCR run on the PCR reads, TCRdb lists one record per CDR3 protein. Of about 18,000 distinct CDR3 sequences in the sample, approximately 50% were seen once. These data belong to a study of CD4 and CD8 cells across lung adenocarcinoma regions. Sequenced input: CD8+ T cells from the margin of a lung tumor. The receptor was derived from a male donor with lung adenocarcinoma. The CD4 and CD8 labels of this study may be unreliable. V is TRBV6-1 and J is TRBJ2-5; 9 bases are shared with TRBD2. The CDR3 nucleotides are TGTGCCAGCAGCCTTAGCGGGAGTTGGGAGACCCAGTACTTC. Amino acids: CASSLSGSWETQYF.